A single sample is the source of the 15 T cell receptor beta chains below, sequenced in a study of metastatic and nonmetastatic thyroid tumors (dated by TCRdb to between 2020 and 2021). None of the patients had been given any treatment before thyroid surgery. Library preparation used PCR. The run used an Illumina HiSeq 4000. The public reads were quality trimmed at Q25 with fastp and then assembled into clones with MiXCR by TCRdb, keeping productive beta chains. The sample table lists about 18,000 clones, approximately 29% of them with a count of one. 20% to 25% of the sample rests with the top ten. The sequenced sample was tumor tissue. Every receptor here comes from a male donor with papillary thyroid cancer or a benign thyroid nodule (not recorded which). Some clones in this sample may be carry-over from other donors' samples.

J is TRBJ2-3 and V is TRBV30; tentative D call: TRBD2 (7 bases). Germline lookup yields CDR1 GTSNPN and CDR2 SVGIG (reference sequence). Trimming took 7 bases from V and 4 from J, leaving 21 bases between them. The CDR3 length is 15 residues. The CDR3: CAFTPQAGAPDTQYF. The CDR3 DNA reads TGTGCCTTTACCCCCCAGGCGGGGGCCCCAGATACGCAGTATTTT.

This chain joins TRBV20-1 and TRBJ1-2; D is unclear. V was cut by 3 bases and J by 4 bases, with 12 bases left in between. The CDR3 extends over 13 amino acids. The germline V gene has CDR1 DFQATT and CDR2 SNEGSKA (reference sequence). CDR3 loop: CSARYRELYGYTF. The CDR3 DNA follows: TGCAGTGCTAGGTACAGAGAACTCTATGGCTACACCTTC.

This clone was found once. The genes are TRBV24-1 and TRBJ2-5, with a possible D match to TRBD1 (5 bases). Judging by the DNA end, TRBJ2-1 fits better; the J call may be wrong. Per germline, CDR1 KGHDR and CDR2 SFDVKD. The CDR3 is made up of 17 amino acids. This chain's CDR3 is CATSDSDMMGLGDEQFF. The CDR3 bases are TGTGCCACCAGTGACTCAGACATGATGGGGCTAGGCGATGAGCAGTTCTTC.

Only one count was recorded for this clone. The chain carries TRBV13 and TRBJ2-7; the match to TRBD1 covers 7 bases. There are 15 residues in the CDR3. V trimming: 5 bases; J trimming: 6 bases; junction bases outside the gene matches: 13. Looked up from germline, CDR1 is PRHDT and CDR2 is FYEKMQ (reference sequence). CDR3 sequence: CASSLGTTGKSEQYF. CDR3 in DNA: TGTGCCAGCAGCCTTGGTACGACAGGGAAATCCGAGCAGTACTTC. The whole variable domain, remainder taken from reference TRBV13 and TRBJ2-7, is AAGVIQSPRHLIKEKRETATLKCYPIPRHDTVYWYQQGPGQDPQFLISFYEKMQSDKGSIPDRFSAQQFSDYHSELNMSSLELGDSALYFCASSLGTTGKSEQYFGPGTRLTVT.

Comments on this clone: The CDR3 does not close with the conserved phenylalanine or tryptophan, likely indicating a read error. Because the CDR3's place on the DNA is in doubt, the DNA is left out and the CDR3 is given as listed by TCRdb. This chain connects TRBV20-1 to TRBJ1-1; TRBD1, the table's D call, was not compared with the DNA. The CDR3 is 14 residues long, ends included. The germline gives CDR1 DFQATT, CDR2 SNEGSKA (reference sequence). This chain's CDR3 is CRARVPGGNTDDFL.

Many counts were recorded for this clone. The chain couples TRBV13 to TRBJ2-1, with D perhaps TRBD2 (6 bases). The CDR3 spans 15 residues. V was pared by 2 bases and J by 3 bases, with 11 bases between. Per the germline V gene, CDR1 is PRHDT and CDR2 is FYEKMQ (reference sequence). CDR3 in DNA: TGTGCCAGCAGCTTACCTACTAGCCGCTACAATGAGCAGTTCTTC. Amino acids: CASSLPTSRYNEQFF. The complete variable domain, with remaining parts taken from reference TRBV13 and TRBJ2-1, reads AAGVIQSPRHLIKEKRETATLKCYPIPRHDTVYWYQQGPGQDPQFLISFYEKMQSDKGSIPDRFSAQQFSDYHSELNMSSLELGDSALYFCASSLPTSRYNEQFFGPGTRLTVL.

This clone was seen ten or more times. This specimen includes other DNA sequences encoding the same CDR3. V is TRBV9 and J is TRBJ2-7, with D perhaps given as TRBD1 or TRBD2 (5 bases each). Trimming shortened V by 4 bases and J by 0 bases, and 14 bases separated the two germline ends. Germline V lookup: CDR1 SGDLS, CDR2 YYNGEE. The CDR3 covers 15 residues. CDR3 sequence reads: CASSPRAGSSYEQYF. The CDR3 region has the DNA TGTGCCAGCAGCCCCCGCGCAGGGAGCTCCTACGAGCAGTACTTC.

There are a few counts of this clone. This sequence joins TRBV9 and TRBJ1-1; unclear D gene. V dropped 3 bases and J dropped 0 bases, with 3 bases sitting between them. The CDR3 length is 12 residues. Per the germline V gene, CDR1 is SGDLS and CDR2 is YYNGEE. CDR3 residues: CASSAMNTEAFF. The DNA for the CDR3 is TGTGCCAGCAGCGCAATGAACACTGAAGCTTTCTTT.

Only a few counts were recorded for this clone. This chain connects TRBV6-1 to TRBJ1-4; D unclear. Germline CDR1 and CDR2: MNHNS and SASEGT. This CDR3 spans 15 amino acids. Trimming cost V 6 bases and J 8 bases, with 19 bases left between them. The CDR3 DNA sequence: TGTGCCAGCAGCTTCCAGACGGCGGCTAGAGAAAAACTGTTTTTT. Translated: CASSFQTAAREKLFF.

Ten or more counts support this clone. V gene TRBV20-1 combines with J gene TRBJ1-1; D remains unclear. The CDR3 spans 12 residues. CDR1 and CDR2 (germline): DFQATT, SNEGSKA (reference sequence). The CDR3 sequence: CSSSPRDTEAFF. As DNA, the CDR3 is TGCAGCTCATCTCCGAGGGACACTGAAGCTTTCTTT.

The V and J genes are TRBV6-1 and TRBJ2-7; 8 bases are shared with TRBD2. V lost 1 base to trimming and J lost 6 bases; unmatched junction nucleotides: 5. The CDR3 contains 14 residues. The V gene's germline CDR1 is MNHNS and CDR2 SASEGT. CDR3 coding DNA: TGTGCCAGCAGTGAAGGTGGGACTAGTATCGAGCAGTACTTC. Translated: CASSEGGTSIEQYF.

The table lists this clone with many counts. The chain recombines TRBV6-1 with TRBJ2-3, with 16 bases identical to TRBD2. Germline loops: CDR1 MNHNS, CDR2 SASEGT. This CDR3 is built from 16 residues. The J segment lost 5 bases and the V segment lost 4 bases, leaving 3 bases of the junction unmatched. CDR3 region: CASSGGTSGGGDTQYF. The CDR3 coding sequence is TGTGCCAGCAGTGGTGGGACTAGCGGGGGGGGAGATACGCAGTATTTT.

The chain combines TRBV20-1 with TRBJ2-7; 11 bases are shared with TRBD2. CDR1 and CDR2 (germline): DFQATT, SNEGSKA (reference sequence). The CDR3 covers 16 residues. Unmatched junction bases numbered 11, after V lost 6 bases and J lost 1 base. CDR3 protein: CSAQTGTSGRSYEQYF. As DNA, the CDR3 is TGCAGTGCCCAAACCGGGACTAGCGGCCGTTCCTACGAGCAGTACTTC.

This chain uses TRBV27 with TRBJ2-2; D is unresolved. This CDR3 spans 13 amino acids. The germline V gene has CDR1 MNHEY and CDR2 SMNVEV (reference sequence). V lost 5 bases and J 6 bases, leaving 10 bases between the germline ends. As DNA, the CDR3 is TGTGCCAGCAGTCACTATTTGGCCGGGGAGCTGTTTTTT. This translates into CASSHYLAGELFF.

This clone was seen a few times. The chain recombines TRBV6-1 with TRBJ2-7; TRBD1 aligns across 8 bases. V dropped 6 bases and J dropped 4; count of bases not matched to a gene: 8. The CDR3 is 14 residues long. Per germline, CDR1 MNHNS and CDR2 SASEGT. The CDR3 here is CASRTGADPYEQYF. The DNA of the CDR3 is TGTGCCAGCAGGACAGGGGCCGACCCATACGAGCAGTACTTC.